This TCR beta chain was retrieved from a study of blood T cell repertoires in COVID-19. About the study: Samples of COVID-19 (acute and convalescent) were obtained from the United States, Italy and Spain. The cDNA or gDNA used as material had been derived from T cells, B-cell-depleted T cells, or PBMCs.

Patients at the Seattle site were enrolled during active infection and followed longitudinally. The germline V gene encodes CDR1 SGHRS and CDR2 YFSETQ. This CDR3 has 14 amino acids. With 5 bases clipped from V and 2 bases from J, the junction kept 4 bases outside the gene matches. In the original processing: Reference gene primer amplification yielded estimated nucleated cell counts. Using immunoSEQ multiplex PCR, the repertoire was profiled, and TCRdb retains in-frame clones only, with some absent. That table furnishes V, J and clone size, whereas the DNA furnished D and trimming. The profile shows about 370,000 clones, approximately 87% of them singletons.

The sample comprised peripheral blood. The chain carries TRBV5-1 and TRBJ2-1, with 7 bases lining up with TRBD1. The TCR sequence derives from a woman in her 30s with COVID-19, enrolled during active disease. The CDR3 loop reads CASSAGTAYNEQFF. CDR3 nucleotides: TGCGCCAGCAGTGCAGGGACAGCCTACAATGAGCAGTTCTTC.